This is a list of T cell receptor beta chains from one sample in a study of regulatory T cells in long-lasting Graves disease. Each CDR3 protein gets one entry after TCRdb re-called the multiplex PCR reads with MiXCR. The sample has a few hundred thousand distinct CDR3 sequences; about 25% are singletons. The sample here was peripheral blood mononuclear cells (PBMCs), taken when the disease was refractory, from a patient treated with antithyroid drugs. The origin of the receptors is a female donor with Graves disease. Both conserved end residues are part of each CDR3. The order of the fields is D gene, J gene, clone size, V gene, CDR3 protein, CDR3 DNA. D genes are given only for firm matches. Part of the rows lack a size; the others show once, few, many or a class for expanded clones.

TRBD1 TRBJ1-1 . TRBV3-1 CASSQWTGKEAFF TGTGCCAGCAGCCAATGGACAGGGAAAGAAGCTTTCTTT
TRBD2 TRBJ2-7 . TRBV19 CASSAGGFEQYF TGTGCCAGTAGCGCGGGGGGGTTCGAGCAGTACTTC
. TRBJ2-3 many TRBV5-1 CASSLGSRGTDTQYF TGCGCCAGCAGCTTGGGGTCTCGTGGCACAGATACGCAGTATTTT
TRBD1 TRBJ2-2 many TRBV2 CASSLDRANTGELFF TGTGCCAGCAGTCTTGACAGGGCCAACACCGGGGAGCTGTTTTTT
. TRBJ1-1 . TRBV27 CASSLTDGVWPEAFF TGTGCCAGCAGTTTAACTGACGGGGTTTGGCCTGAAGCTTTCTTT
TRBD1 TRBJ2-6 few TRBV20-1 CSAEPGQMSGANVLTF TGCAGTGCGGAACCGGGACAGATGTCTGGGGCCAACGTCCTGACTTTC
. TRBJ1-1 few TRBV11-2 CASSLLGGETEAFF TGTGCCAGCAGCTTATTGGGGGGTGAAACTGAAGCTTTCTTT
. TRBJ1-2 many TRBV29-1 CSVVGGPAGYGYTF TGCAGCGTTGTGGGGGGACCAGCGGGCTATGGCTACACCTTC
. TRBJ2-7 . TRBV5-1 CASSLTGHPLSYEQYF TGCGCCAGCAGCTTGACCGGGCACCCACTATCCTACGAGCAGTACTTC
. TRBJ1-2 few TRBV6-2/TRBV6-3 CASSYALSEGYTF TGTGCCAGCAGTTATGCCCTGAGTGAGGGCTACACCTTC
TRBD1 TRBJ1-4 many TRBV6-1 CASSEDRGGEKLFF TGTGCCAGCAGTGAGGACAGGGGTGGTGAAAAACTGTTTTTT
TRBD2 TRBJ2-7 many TRBV20-1 CSADSGTSGSGEQYF TGCAGTGCTGACTCTGGGACTAGCGGGAGTGGCGAGCAGTACTTC
TRBD2 TRBJ2-2 once TRBV6-6 CASSYSIFREDRTGELFF TGTGCCAGCAGTTACTCTATCTTTCGGGAGGATCGCACCGGGGAGCTGTTTTTT
. TRBJ1-1 few TRBV10-3 CAIKGGSTTEAFF TGTGCCATCAAGGGGGGGAGTACCACTGAAGCTTTCTTT
TRBD1 TRBJ1-6 many TRBV7-2 CASSPRPGGYNSPLHF TGTGCCAGCAGCCCCCGGCCAGGGGGTTATAATTCACCCCTCCACTTT
. TRBJ2-7 many TRBV10-3 CAISGRAGGDEQYF TGTGCCATCAGTGGAAGGGCTGGAGGTGACGAGCAGTACTTC
. TRBJ1-1 few TRBV5-5 CASSQTGTTGEAFF TGTGCCAGCAGCCAAACCGGGACCACGGGTGAAGCTTTCTTT
TRBD2 TRBJ2-5 . TRBV6-2/TRBV6-3 CASSYLWTREKETQYF TGTGCCAGCAGTTACCTATGGACGCGGGAGAAAGAGACCCAGTACTTC
. TRBJ1-5 . TRBV7-2 CASSSNYDNQPQHF TGTGCCAGCAGCTCAAATTATGACAATCAGCCCCAGCATTTT
TRBD2 TRBJ2-7 few TRBV19 CASSPFAGVYEQYF TGTGCCAGTAGCCCGTTCGCGGGAGTTTATGAGCAGTACTTC
. TRBJ1-1 few TRBV6-2/TRBV6-3 CASSEFDTEAFF TGTGCCAGCAGTGAATTTGACACTGAAGCTTTCTTT
. TRBJ1-3 once TRBV4-3 CASSQDGEFEGIPGNTIYF TGCGCCAGCAGCCAAGACGGGGAATTTGAAGGGATCCCTGGAAACACCATATATTTT
. TRBJ2-1 . TRBV7-3 CASSLSSNEQFF TGTGCCAGCAGCTTAAGTTCCAATGAGCAGTTCTTC
. TRBJ1-6 . TRBV30 CAWRQLNNSPLHF TGTGCCTGGAGACAGCTTAATAATTCACCCCTCCACTTT
. TRBJ1-2 many TRBV10-1 CASMAPDYGYTF TGCGCCAGCATGGCCCCGGACTATGGCTACACCTTC
. TRBJ2-7 . TRBV6-1 CASRPRDSPYEQYF TGTGCCAGCAGACCTCGGGACTCTCCCTACGAGCAGTACTTC
. TRBJ1-4 many TRBV12-3/TRBV12-4 CASRWAVANEKLFF TGTGCCAGCAGGTGGGCGGTGGCTAATGAAAAACTGTTTTTT
. TRBJ1-3 few TRBV20-1 CSARDRGGTGNTIYF TGCAGTGCTAGAGATAGAGGGGGTACAGGAAACACCATATATTTT
. TRBJ2-2 . TRBV19 CASSIGARSPGELFF TGTGCCAGTAGTATAGGGGCTAGATCTCCCGGGGAGCTGTTTTTT
. TRBJ1-1 . TRBV5-1 CASSLALGTGMNTEAFF TGCGCCAGCAGCTTGGCATTAGGGACGGGAATGAACACTGAAGCTTTCTTT
TRBD2 TRBJ2-7 many TRBV6-1 CASSTTSGSTYEQYF TGTGCCAGCAGTACGACTAGCGGGAGTACCTACGAGCAGTACTTC
. TRBJ2-2 . TRBV7-2 CASSQNTANTGELFF TGTGCCAGCAGCCAAAATACCGCGAACACCGGGGAGCTGTTTTTT
TRBD2 TRBJ2-5 . TRBV7-2 CASSLGGTSTQETQYF TGTGCCAGCAGCTTGGGGGGGACTAGTACCCAAGAGACCCAGTACTTC
. TRBJ2-5 . TRBV9 CASSVGAQGVKITQYF TGTGCCAGCAGCGTGGGGGCGCAAGGGGTCAAGATCACCCAGTACTTC
. TRBJ1-4 . TRBV3-1 CASSQGRAGREKLFF TGTGCCAGCAGCCAAGGGCGGGCAGGGAGGGAAAAACTGTTTTTT
TRBD1 TRBJ1-4 many TRBV2 CASRDRVGEKLFF TGTGCCAGCCGGGACAGGGTGGGTGAAAAACTGTTTTTT
. TRBJ1-1 . TRBV19 CATFTGRDTEAFF TGTGCCACCTTTACAGGGAGGGACACTGAAGCTTTCTTT
. TRBJ1-6 . TRBV5-1 CASSLEADSSPLHF TGCGCCAGCAGCTTGGAGGCAGACTCTTCACCCCTCCACTTT
. TRBJ1-2 . TRBV29-1 CSGGGHGGYTF TGCAGCGGAGGAGGGCATGGTGGCTACACCTTC
TRBD1 TRBJ1-2 once TRBV6-9 CASSSTGGPYGYNF TGTGCCAGCAGTTCGACAGGGGGTCCCTATGGCTACAACTTC
TRBD2 TRBJ2-7 . TRBV14 CASSQGWGTSGSAPYEQYF TGTGCCAGCAGCCAAGGCTGGGGGACTAGCGGGAGTGCACCCTACGAGCAGTACTTC
. TRBJ2-5 many TRBV5-4 CASSFSQETQYF TGTGCCAGCAGCTTTTCCCAAGAGACCCAGTACTTC